These 22 T cell receptor beta chains originate from one sample sequenced in a study of identical twins. TCRdb re-called the 5' RACE reads through MiXCR, storing one row per CDR3 protein. The repertoire holds under 500,000 distinct CDR3 sequences, with approximately 15% as singletons. These same records also appear under a second study, on yellow fever vaccine responses in identical twins.

The specimen was CD4+ T cells sorted from blood. These receptor sequences come from a woman in her late teens or twenties in good health.

The V and J genes are TRBV2 and TRBJ2-3; D might be TRBD1 or TRBD2, each matching 5 bases. CDR3 length equals 14 residues. The V gene's germline CDR1 is SNHLY and CDR2 FYNNEI. V lost 6 bases and J 7 bases, leaving 17 bases between the germline ends. CDR3 nucleotides: TGTGCCAGCAGCTCCGGGACGGAGTCATATACGCAGTATTTT. Its translation: CASSSGTESYTQYF.

The chain has TRBV12-3 or TRBV12-4 and TRBJ2-5; TRBD2 aligns across 8 bases. The CDR3 consists of 17 residues. V dropped 1 base and J dropped 2; count of bases not matched to a gene: 9. Here the CDR3 DNA reads TGTGCCAGCAGTTTAGGTGACGGACTAGCTGCACAAGAGACCCAGTACTTC. Translation: CASSLGDGLAAQETQYF.

The CDR3 DNA reads as TGTGCCAGCAGCTCGTCCGGCGCCGGCGATACGCAGTATTTT. Its translation: CASSSSGAGDTQYF. V gene TRBV5-6 combines with J gene TRBJ2-3; D gene unclear. This CDR3 comprises 14 residues. Germline V gene lookup returns CDR1 SGHDT and CDR2 YYEEEE. Trimming pared 3 bases from V and 6 bases from J, leaving 14 bases between.

The chain uses TRBV20-1 and TRBJ2-7, with 8 bases aligning to TRBD2. CDR1 DFQATT and CDR2 SNEGSKA come from the germline V gene (reference sequence). The CDR3 is 14 amino acids. The ends lost 6 bases at V and 4 bases at J; junction bases unmatched: 11. For the CDR3, the DNA is TGCAGTGCCATCCCCGGGGGGGATCCTTACGAGCAGTACTTC. Protein product: CSAIPGGDPYEQYF.

This clonotype has just one count. The chain joins TRBV5-6 to TRBJ2-7; D is uncertain. The germline V and J ends were trimmed by 4 bases and 0 bases, with 20 bases remaining between them. Per the germline V gene, CDR1 is SGHDT and CDR2 is YYEEEE. The CDR3 extends over 17 amino acids. CDR3 nucleotide sequence: TGTGCCAGCAGCCTCGGAGAACTGAGGCTCAGCTCCTACGAGCAGTACTTC. Translation gives CASSLGELRLSSYEQYF.

This clonotype has at least ten counts. This chain connects TRBV5-1 to TRBJ2-2; D call uncertain. V shed 0 bases and J shed 5 bases, with 8 bases lying between them. The CDR3 has 14 residues. CDR1 and CDR2 from the germline V gene are SGHRS and YFSETQ. In DNA, the CDR3 is TGCGCCAGCAGCTTGGTTTCAGGAACCGGGGAGCTGTTTTTT. Its translation: CASSLVSGTGELFF.

The rearrangement joins TRBV24-1 to TRBJ2-1, with 8 bases fitting TRBD1. Germline-derived CDR1 and CDR2 are KGHDR and SFDVKD. This CDR3 comprises 16 residues. V gave up 4 bases and J gave up 8 bases; unmatched junction bases: 12. The CDR3 here is CATSEPGQGFVDEQFF. DNA of the CDR3: TGTGCCACCAGTGAACCTGGACAGGGTTTTGTAGATGAGCAGTTCTTC.

This clonotype showed up just a few times. The DNA for the CDR3 is TGCAGTGCTAGAGCGGGGGAGGGAGGACAGCCCCAGCATTTT. Protein product: CSARAGEGGQPQHF. The rearrangement joins TRBV20-1 to TRBJ1-5, with a weak D call TRBD1 (5 bases). Trimming took off 1 base at V and 7 bases at J, with 14 bases between the two ends. There are 14 residues in the CDR3. Germline V gene data show CDR1 as DFQATT and CDR2 as SNEGSKA (reference sequence).

This clonotype has a handful of counts. V usage is TRBV24-1 and J usage is TRBJ2-2; perhaps TRBD1 as D (6 bases). V was pared by 7 bases and J by 3 bases, with 14 bases between. Germline CDR1 and CDR2: KGHDR and SFDVKD. The CDR3 contains 15 residues. CDR3 nucleotides: TGTGCCACCAGCGGACAGACCCATTACACCGGGGAGCTGTTTTTT. Protein product: CATSGQTHYTGELFF.

DNA of the CDR3: TGTGCCAGCAGCTCGGGAGGGGGGGTGACGTACAATGAGCAGTTCTTC. This encodes CASSSGGGVTYNEQFF. The chain combines TRBV7-3 with TRBJ2-1; 8 bases are shared with TRBD2. Germline assignment: CDR1 SGHTA and CDR2 FQGTGA. The CDR3 loop spans 16 amino acids. V lost 4 bases and J lost 4; bases outside the gene matches: 9.

The J gene is TRBJ2-7, the V gene TRBV7-9, with 13 bases lining up with TRBD2. The CDR3 runs to 17 residues. After removal of 1 base from V and 7 bases from J, the junction contained 10 bases not matched to a gene. The germline V gene encodes CDR1 SEHNR and CDR2 FQNEAQ (reference sequence). The CDR3 sequence: CASSLEVGTSGIGEQYF. CDR3 DNA sequence: TGTGCCAGCAGCTTAGAAGTTGGGACTAGCGGGATTGGGGAGCAGTACTTC.

This clonotype has a handful of counts. The CDR3 region has the DNA TGTGCCAGCAGTGGTATCCGGAGCTCCTACGAGCAGTACTTC. As protein: CASSGIRSSYEQYF. The rearrangement links TRBV6-1 to TRBJ2-7; D gene ambiguous. V was trimmed by 4 bases and J by 0 bases, leaving 10 bases between them. The CDR3 is made up of 14 amino acids. The germline CDR1 and CDR2 sequences are MNHNS and SASEGT.

The V call is TRBV20-1, the J call TRBJ2-1; 13 nucleotides match TRBD2. CDR1 DFQATT and CDR2 SNEGSKA come from the germline V gene (reference sequence). The CDR3 has 18 amino acids. J lost 4 bases, V lost 1 base, and 10 bases had no gene match. CDR3 in amino acids: CSARGTGTSGRVYNEQFF. The CDR3 nucleotides are TGCAGTGCTAGAGGAACCGGTACTAGCGGGAGGGTTTACAATGAGCAGTTCTTC.

The table lists this clonotype with many counts. This chain uses TRBV12-3 or TRBV12-4 with TRBJ2-2; D uncertain. The V end lost 3 bases, the J end lost 3 bases, and 11 bases lay between the germline ends. The CDR3 totals 15 residues. The CDR3 DNA follows: TGTGCCAGCAGTTTCTACGAAAGTCACACCGGGGAGCTGTTTTTT. Encoded protein: CASSFYESHTGELFF.

This clonotype came up many times. This sequence joins TRBV5-6 and TRBJ1-5; D may be TRBD1 (5 bases). Germline CDR1 reads SGHDT; CDR2 reads YYEEEE. Trimming shortened V by 1 base and J by 2 bases, and 10 bases separated the two germline ends. This CDR3 comprises 15 residues. CDR3 sequence: CASSLQGYGNQPQHF. The CDR3 DNA is TGTGCCAGCAGCTTGCAGGGATATGGCAATCAGCCCCAGCATTTT.

The chain joins TRBV5-1 to TRBJ2-2, with 9 bases lining up with TRBD2. Germline-derived CDR1 and CDR2 are SGHRS and YFSETQ. After removal of 4 bases from V and 3 bases from J, the junction contained 7 bases not matched to a gene. This CDR3 comprises 16 residues. DNA for the CDR3: TGCGCCAGCAGCCGGAGCGGGGGGCCTGACACCGGGGAGCTGTTTTTT. This encodes CASSRSGGPDTGELFF.

This clonotype was counted a few times. The gene calls are TRBV5-1 and TRBJ1-1; D call uncertain. The CDR3 covers 14 residues. Germline assignment: CDR1 SGHRS and CDR2 YFSETQ. Trimming took 1 base from V and 4 from J, leaving 11 bases between them. The CDR3 protein is CASSLTVRGTEAFF. Written as DNA, the CDR3 is TGCGCCAGCAGCTTGACAGTGCGGGGCACTGAAGCTTTCTTT.

In nucleotides, the CDR3 is TGTGCCAGCAGCTTAGGGGGGACAGTCGTTGGCTACACCTTC. Translated, it gives CASSLGGTVVGYTF. The genes are TRBV7-9 and TRBJ1-2; 7 bases fit TRBD1. The J segment lost 7 bases and the V segment lost 1 base, leaving 6 bases of the junction unmatched. The CDR3 runs to 14 residues. The V gene's germline CDR1 is SEHNR and CDR2 FQNEAQ (reference sequence).

The chain recombines TRBV6-1 with TRBJ2-5, with TRBD2 matching 7 bases. The CDR3 is 15 amino acids. The V gene end was trimmed by 0 bases and the J gene end by 4 bases; junction bases not matched to a gene: 5. Germline CDR1 is MNHNS and CDR2 is SASEGT. The DNA for the CDR3 is TGTGCCAGCAGTGAAGCGCGAGCGGGAACAGAGACCCAGTACTTC. Translating gives CASSEARAGTETQYF.

The rearrangement joins TRBV11-2 to TRBJ2-2; the D gene could be TRBD1 or TRBD2 (5 bases each). The length of the CDR3 is 16 residues. V lost 0 bases, J lost 2 bases, and 10 bases lay in between. CDR1 and CDR2 from the germline V gene are SGHAT and FQNNGV. As DNA, the CDR3 is TGTGCCAGCAGCTTAGATATGGGGGTAAACACCGGGGAGCTGTTTTTT. This gives the protein CASSLDMGVNTGELFF.

J is TRBJ1-1 and V is TRBV6-6; D might be TRBD1 (5 bases). There are 12 residues in the CDR3. Germline V lookup: CDR1 MNHNY, CDR2 SVGAGI (reference sequence). Trimming pared 2 bases from V and 9 bases from J, leaving 10 bases between. CDR3 loop: CASSYGGGKAFF. The CDR3 DNA reads as TGTGCCAGCAGTTACGGGGGAGGCAAAGCTTTCTTT.

At least ten counts were recorded for this clonotype. J is TRBJ2-1 and V is TRBV5-1; 13 bases align to TRBD2. Per germline, CDR1 SGHRS and CDR2 YFSETQ. The CDR3 sequence is 16 residues long. The J segment lost 5 bases and the V segment lost 1 base, leaving 3 bases of the junction unmatched. The CDR3 DNA reads TGCGCCAGCAGCTTGACCGGGACTAGCGGGAACAATGAGCAGTTCTTC. This codes for CASSLTGTSGNNEQFF.